This T cell receptor (beta chain) was documented in a study of T cells in Graves' hyperthyroidism and ophthalmopathy. Germline V gives CDR1 MGHRA, CDR2 YSYEKL. This CDR3 has 14 amino acids. Trimming stripped 0 bases from V and 3 bases from J, with 9 bases between. TCR beta CDR3 region amplification was performed from RNA transcripts. HTBI primers were employed in a first-round RT-PCR of the TCR CDR3. One entry per CDR3 protein results from TCRdb running MiXCR on the multiplex PCR reads. The sample consists of roughly 530,000 distinct CDR3 sequences, 17% of them appearing once. Active moderate-to-severe ophthalmopathy, Clinical Activity Score at least 3, NOSPECS at least 4, under 3 months' duration. Clinical symptoms, serum thyroxine, TRAb, thyroid ultrasound and orbital computed tomography established diagnosis. PBMCs came from about 10 ml fresh peripheral blood. This clonotype has at least ten counts.

Sample: blood. The chain couples TRBV4-1 to TRBJ2-7; possibly TRBD2 for D (5 bases). The TCR was taken from a woman under 30 with Graves' ophthalmopathy. The CDR3 here is CASSQERAGYEQYF. CDR3 sequence (DNA): TGCGCCAGCAGCCAAGAGCGGGCAGGCTACGAGCAGTACTTC.